Given below is one TCR beta chain in context. V was cut by 6 bases and J by 5 bases, with 16 bases left in between. This CDR3 contains 14 residues. The data originate from a study of patients and donors after allogeneic stem cell transplantation. TCRdb itself ran the RT-PCR reads through MiXCR, one entry per CDR3 protein. Of some 880,000 distinct CDR3 sequences detected, roughly 18% appear once; the ten largest clones hold 6%. The sequence derives from a human donor who was either an allogeneic HSCT recipient or a stem cell or donor lymphocyte infusion donor (not recorded which). It is not recorded whose cells these are; they may come from a transplant donor. The chain carries TRBV12-3 or TRBV12-4 and TRBJ1-1; no firm D call. The sequencing sample was made of blood, either unsorted or a sorted T cell fraction (not recorded which). This CDR3 is CASSRVNAGTEAFF. The CDR3 DNA follows: TGTGCCAGCAGCCGAGTGAACGCGGGGACTGAAGCTTTCTTT.